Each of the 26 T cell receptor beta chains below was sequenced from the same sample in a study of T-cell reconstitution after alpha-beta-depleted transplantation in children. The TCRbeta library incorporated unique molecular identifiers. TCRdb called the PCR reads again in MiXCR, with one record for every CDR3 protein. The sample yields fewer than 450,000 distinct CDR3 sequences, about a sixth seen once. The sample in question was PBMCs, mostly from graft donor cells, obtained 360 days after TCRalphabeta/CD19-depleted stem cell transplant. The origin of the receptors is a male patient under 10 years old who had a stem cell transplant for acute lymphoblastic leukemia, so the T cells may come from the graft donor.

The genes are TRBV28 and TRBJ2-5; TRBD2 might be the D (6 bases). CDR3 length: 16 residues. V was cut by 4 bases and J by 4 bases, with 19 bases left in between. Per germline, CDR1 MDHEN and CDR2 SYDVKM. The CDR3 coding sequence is TGTGCCAGCAGTTCTGTAATTGGCGGGGTGGCAGAGACCCAGTACTTC. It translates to CASSSVIGGVAETQYF.

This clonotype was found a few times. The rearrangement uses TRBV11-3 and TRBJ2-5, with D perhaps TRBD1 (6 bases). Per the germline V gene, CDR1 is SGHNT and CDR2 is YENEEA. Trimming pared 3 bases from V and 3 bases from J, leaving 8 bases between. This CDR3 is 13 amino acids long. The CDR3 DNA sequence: TGTGCCAGCAGCTTCCGGGACAAAGAGACCCAGTACTTC. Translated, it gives CASSFRDKETQYF.

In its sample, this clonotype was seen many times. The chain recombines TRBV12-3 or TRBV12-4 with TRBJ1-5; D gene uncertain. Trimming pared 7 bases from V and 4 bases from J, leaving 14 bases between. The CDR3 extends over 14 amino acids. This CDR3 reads CASNRNGGNQPQHF. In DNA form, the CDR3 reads TGTGCCAGCAATAGGAACGGAGGAAATCAGCCCCAGCATTTT.

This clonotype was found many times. CDR3 sequence reads: CSVELALGGELFF. In DNA, the CDR3 is TGCAGCGTTGAGCTAGCGTTGGGCGGGGAGCTGTTTTTT. This sequence joins TRBV29-1 and TRBJ2-2; D is perhaps TRBD2 (6 bases). Germline V lookup: CDR1 SQVTM, CDR2 ANQGSEA. V lost 3 bases and J lost 7, with 12 bases in between. The CDR3 runs 13 residues.

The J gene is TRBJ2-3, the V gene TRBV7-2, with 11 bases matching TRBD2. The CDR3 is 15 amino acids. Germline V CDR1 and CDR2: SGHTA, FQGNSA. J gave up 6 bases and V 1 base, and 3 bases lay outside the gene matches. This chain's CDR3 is CASSLVGTSGDTQYF. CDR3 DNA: TGTGCCAGCAGCTTAGTTGGGACTAGCGGTGATACGCAGTATTTT.

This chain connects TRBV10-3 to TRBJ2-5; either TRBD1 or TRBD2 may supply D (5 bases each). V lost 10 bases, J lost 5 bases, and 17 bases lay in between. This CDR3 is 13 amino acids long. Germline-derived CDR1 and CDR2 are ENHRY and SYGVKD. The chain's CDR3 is CATNPGRMETQYF. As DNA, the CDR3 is TGTGCCACCAACCCGGGACGAATGGAGACCCAGTACTTC.

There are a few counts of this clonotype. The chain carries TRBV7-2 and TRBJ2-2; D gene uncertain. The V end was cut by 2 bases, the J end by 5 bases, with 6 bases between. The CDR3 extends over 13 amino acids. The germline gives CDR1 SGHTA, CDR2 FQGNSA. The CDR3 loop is CASSLWETGELFF. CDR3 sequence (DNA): TGTGCCAGCAGCTTATGGGAAACCGGGGAGCTGTTTTTT.

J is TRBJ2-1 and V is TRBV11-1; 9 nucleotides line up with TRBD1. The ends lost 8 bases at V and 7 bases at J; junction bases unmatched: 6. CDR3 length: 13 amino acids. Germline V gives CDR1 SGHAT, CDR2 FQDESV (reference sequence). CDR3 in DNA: TGTGCCAGCCAACAGGGGGCAAGGAATGAGCAGTTCTTC. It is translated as CASQQGARNEQFF.

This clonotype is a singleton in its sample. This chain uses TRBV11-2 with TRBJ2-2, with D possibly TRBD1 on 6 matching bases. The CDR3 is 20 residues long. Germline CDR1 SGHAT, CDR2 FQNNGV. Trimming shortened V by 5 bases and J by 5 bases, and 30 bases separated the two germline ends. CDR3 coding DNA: TGTGCCAGCAGCCCACCTGACAGGCTATTTGGGGATATTTGGACCGGGGAGCTGTTTTTT. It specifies CASSPPDRLFGDIWTGELFF.

For the CDR3, the DNA is TGTGCCAGCAGTTTCGGGGGGGCACTGGATGAGCAGTTCTTC. Its protein product is CASSFGGALDEQFF. The chain has TRBV28 and TRBJ2-1, with 8 bases lining up with TRBD2. Germline V gene lookup returns CDR1 MDHEN and CDR2 SYDVKM. V gave up 3 bases and J gave up 8 bases; unmatched junction bases: 6. The CDR3 is 14 amino acids.

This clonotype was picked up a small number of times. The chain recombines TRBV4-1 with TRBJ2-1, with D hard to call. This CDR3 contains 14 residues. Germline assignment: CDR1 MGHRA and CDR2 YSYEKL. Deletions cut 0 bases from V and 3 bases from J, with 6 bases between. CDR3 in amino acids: CASSQENSYNEQFF. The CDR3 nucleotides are TGCGCCAGCAGCCAAGAAAACAGCTACAATGAGCAGTTCTTC.

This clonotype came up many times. The CDR3 is CASSLFLSTSDASYEQYF. The CDR3 bases are TGTGCCAGCAGTTTATTTTTATCGACTAGCGACGCCTCCTACGAGCAGTACTTC. V is TRBV27 and J is TRBJ2-7, with 8 nucleotides matching TRBD2. This CDR3 contains 18 residues. Germline CDR1 and CDR2: MNHEY and SMNVEV (reference sequence). The junction had 11 bases not matched to a gene; V was cut back by 1 base and J by 0 bases.

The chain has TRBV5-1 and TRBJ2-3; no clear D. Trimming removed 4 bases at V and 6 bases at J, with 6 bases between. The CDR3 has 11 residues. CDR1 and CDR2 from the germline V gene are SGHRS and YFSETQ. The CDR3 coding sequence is TGCGCCAGCAGCCACTACGATACGCAGTATTTT. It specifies CASSHYDTQYF.

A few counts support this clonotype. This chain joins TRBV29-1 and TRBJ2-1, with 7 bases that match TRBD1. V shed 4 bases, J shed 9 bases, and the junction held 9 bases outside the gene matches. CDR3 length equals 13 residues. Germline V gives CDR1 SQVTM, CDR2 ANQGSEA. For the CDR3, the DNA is TGCAGCGTTGTCCCGGGACAGTTCAGTGAGCAGTTCTTC. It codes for CSVVPGQFSEQFF.

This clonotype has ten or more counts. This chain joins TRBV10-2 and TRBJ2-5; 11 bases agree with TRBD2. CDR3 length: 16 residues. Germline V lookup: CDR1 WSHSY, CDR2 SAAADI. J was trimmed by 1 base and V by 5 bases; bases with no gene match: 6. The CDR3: CASSSPGLAVQETQYF. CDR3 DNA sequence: TGCGCCAGCAGTTCTCCGGGACTAGCGGTCCAAGAGACCCAGTACTTC.

The CDR3 loop is CASSLTAGLQETQYF. Here the CDR3 DNA reads TGTGCCAGCAGCCTCACGGCGGGGTTACAAGAGACCCAGTACTTC. The rearrangement joins TRBV7-9 to TRBJ2-5; D perhaps matches TRBD2 (6 bases). V was clipped by 5 bases and J by 2 bases, with 15 bases between them. CDR1 and CDR2 from the germline V gene are SEHNR and FQNEAQ (reference sequence). The CDR3 spans 15 residues.

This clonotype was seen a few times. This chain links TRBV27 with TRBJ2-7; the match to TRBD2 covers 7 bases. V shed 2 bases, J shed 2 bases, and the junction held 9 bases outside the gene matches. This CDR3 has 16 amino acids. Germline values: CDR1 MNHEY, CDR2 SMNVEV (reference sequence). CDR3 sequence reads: CASSLKRGTLPYEQYF. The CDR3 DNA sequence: TGTGCCAGCAGTTTAAAGCGGGGTACCCTGCCCTACGAGCAGTACTTC.

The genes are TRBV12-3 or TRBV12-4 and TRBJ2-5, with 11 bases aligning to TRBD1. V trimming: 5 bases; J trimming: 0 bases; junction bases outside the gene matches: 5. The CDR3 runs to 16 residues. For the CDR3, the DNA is TGTGCCAGCAGTACAGGACAGGGGGCCCACCAAGAGACCCAGTACTTC. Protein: CASSTGQGAHQETQYF.

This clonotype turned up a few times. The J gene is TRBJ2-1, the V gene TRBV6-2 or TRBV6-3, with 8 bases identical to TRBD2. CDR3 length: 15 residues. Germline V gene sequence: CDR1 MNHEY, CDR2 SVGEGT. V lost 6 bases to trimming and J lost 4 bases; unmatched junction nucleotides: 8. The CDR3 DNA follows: TGTGCCAGCAGCCGGACTAGCTTCGGTTACAATGAGCAGTTCTTC. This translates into CASSRTSFGYNEQFF.

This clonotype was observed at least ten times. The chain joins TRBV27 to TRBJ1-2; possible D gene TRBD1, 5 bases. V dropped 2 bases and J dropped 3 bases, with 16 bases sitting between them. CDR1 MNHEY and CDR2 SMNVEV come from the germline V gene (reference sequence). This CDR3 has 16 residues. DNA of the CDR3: TGTGCCAGCAGTTTAGGCCCGGGGGTGGCGGACTATGGCTACACCTTC. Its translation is CASSLGPGVADYGYTF.

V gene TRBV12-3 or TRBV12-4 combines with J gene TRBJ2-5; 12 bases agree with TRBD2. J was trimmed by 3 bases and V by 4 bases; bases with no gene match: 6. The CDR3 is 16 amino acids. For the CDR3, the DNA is TGTGCCAGCAGTTCCAGACTAGCGGGAGTCGAAGAGACCCAGTACTTC. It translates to CASSSRLAGVEETQYF.

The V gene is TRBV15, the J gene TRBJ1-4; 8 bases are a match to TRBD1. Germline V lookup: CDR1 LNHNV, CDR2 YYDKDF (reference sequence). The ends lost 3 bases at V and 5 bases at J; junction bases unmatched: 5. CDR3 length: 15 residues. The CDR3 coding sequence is TGTGCCACCAGCAGGGAGAACAGGGGGAATGAAAAACTGTTTTTT. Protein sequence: CATSRENRGNEKLFF.

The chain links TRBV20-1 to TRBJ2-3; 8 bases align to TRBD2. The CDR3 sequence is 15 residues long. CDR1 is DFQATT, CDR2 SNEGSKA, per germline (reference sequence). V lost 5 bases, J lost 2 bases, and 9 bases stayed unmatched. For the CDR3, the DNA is TGCAGTGCTGCTCGGGCTAGCGGGCCCACAGATACGCAGTATTTT. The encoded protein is CSAARASGPTDTQYF.

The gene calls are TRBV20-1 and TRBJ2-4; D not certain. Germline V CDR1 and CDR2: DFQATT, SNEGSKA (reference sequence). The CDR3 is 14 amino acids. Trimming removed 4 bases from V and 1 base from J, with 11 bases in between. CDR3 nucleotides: TGCAGTGCTATAAGTGTGGGGGCCAAAAACATTCAGTACTTC. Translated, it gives CSAISVGAKNIQYF.

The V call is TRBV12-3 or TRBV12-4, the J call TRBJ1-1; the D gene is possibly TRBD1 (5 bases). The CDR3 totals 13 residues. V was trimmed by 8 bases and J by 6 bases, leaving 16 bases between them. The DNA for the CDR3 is TGTGCCAGCCTTGGGGCCGGAAGAGCTGAAGCTTTCTTT. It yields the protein CASLGAGRAEAFF.

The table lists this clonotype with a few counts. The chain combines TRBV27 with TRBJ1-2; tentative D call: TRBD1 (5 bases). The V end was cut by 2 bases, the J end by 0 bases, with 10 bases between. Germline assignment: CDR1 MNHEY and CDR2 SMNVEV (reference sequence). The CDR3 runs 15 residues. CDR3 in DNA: TGTGCCAGCAGTTTAACGGGGGAAGCTAACTATGGCTACACCTTC. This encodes CASSLTGEANYGYTF.